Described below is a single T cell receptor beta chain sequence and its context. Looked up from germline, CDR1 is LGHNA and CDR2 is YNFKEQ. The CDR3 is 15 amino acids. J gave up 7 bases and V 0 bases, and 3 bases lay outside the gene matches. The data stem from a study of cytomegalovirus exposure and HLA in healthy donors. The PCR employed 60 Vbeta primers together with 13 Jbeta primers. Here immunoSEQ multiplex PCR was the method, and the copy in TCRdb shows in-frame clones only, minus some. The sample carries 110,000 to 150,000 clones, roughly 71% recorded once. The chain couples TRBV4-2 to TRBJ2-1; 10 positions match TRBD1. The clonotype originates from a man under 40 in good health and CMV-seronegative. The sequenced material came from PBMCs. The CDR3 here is CASSQDPGQGNEQFF. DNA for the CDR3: TGTGCCAGCAGCCAAGATCCGGGACAGGGGAATGAGCAGTTCTTC.